The 29 T cell receptor beta chains in this list originate from one sample, sequenced in a study of blood T cell repertoires in COVID-19. Clones were sequenced by immunoSEQ multiplex PCR, and TCRdb holds only the in-frame ones, with some missing. The data contain about 160,000 clones, roughly 88% of them singletons. Source material: peripheral blood. These receptor sequences come from a young man with acute or convalescent COVID-19.

This clone was seen once. This same CDR3 is encoded by further DNA sequences in the sample. V and J are TRBV27 and TRBJ1-1; D call uncertain. Trimming removed 2 bases from V and 1 base from J, with 11 bases in between. This CDR3 region has 15 residues. The V gene's germline CDR1 is MNHEY and CDR2 SMNVEV (reference sequence). The CDR3 DNA follows: TGTGCCAGCAGTTTAAGGCAGGCTACGAACACTGAAGCTTTCTTT. Protein product: CASSLRQATNTEAFF.

This chain uses TRBV27 with TRBJ1-2, with TRBD1 matching over 10 bases. The ends lost 0 bases at V and 1 base at J; junction bases unmatched: 2. Per germline, CDR1 MNHEY and CDR2 SMNVEV (reference sequence). The CDR3 has 16 amino acids. CDR3 region: CASSLSGQGLNYGYTF. The DNA for the CDR3 is TGTGCCAGCAGTTTATCGGGACAGGGGCTTAACTATGGCTACACCTTC.

The chain couples TRBV19 to TRBJ1-2; TRBD1 aligns across 7 bases. Germline V CDR1 and CDR2: LNHDA, SQIVND (reference sequence). Losses at the gene ends were 1 base for V and 5 bases for J; bases not matched to a gene: 7. There are 15 residues in the CDR3. The CDR3 coding sequence is TGTGCCAGTAGTATAGTTCGGAACAGGGGATATGGCTACACCTTC. Encoded protein: CASSIVRNRGYGYTF.

About this clone itself: In the same sample, other DNA sequences code for this CDR3. The rearrangement links TRBV6-5 to TRBJ1-2, with 9 bases fitting TRBD1. CDR3 length: 13 amino acids. Germline-derived CDR1 and CDR2 are MNHEY and SVGAGI. Trimming cost V 9 bases and J 2 bases; bases outside gene matches: 4. CDR3 DNA: TGTGCCAGTCGGGACAGGGAGAACTATGGCTACACCTTC. Translating gives CASRDRENYGYTF.

This rearrangement joins TRBV2 to TRBJ1-1, with 7 positions matching TRBD1. The CDR3 is 13 residues long. Looked up from germline, CDR1 is SNHLY and CDR2 is FYNNEI. J lost 0 bases, V lost 11 bases, and 6 bases had no gene match. The CDR3 region is CAGKQGLNTEAFF. The CDR3 region has the DNA TGTGCCGGTAAACAGGGGCTGAACACTGAAGCTTTCTTT. The full variable domain, in which reference TRBV2 and TRBJ1-1 provide the parts outside the CDR3, is EPEVTQTPSHQVTQMGQEVILRCVPISNHLYFYWYRQILGQKVEFLVSFYNNEISEKSEIFDDQFSVERPDGSNFTLKIRSTKLEDSAMYFCAGKQGLNTEAFFGQGTRLTVV.

This chain uses TRBV18 with TRBJ1-2; D possibly corresponds to TRBD1 (6 bases). There are 15 residues in the CDR3. V lost 1 base to trimming and J lost 2 bases, with 11 bases between them. Looked up from germline, CDR1 is KGHSH and CDR2 is LQKENI. The CDR3 loop is CASSPLAGANYGYTF. The CDR3 nucleotides read TGTGCCAGCTCACCACTGGCAGGGGCGAACTATGGCTACACCTTC.

This clone was observed a handful of times. The V gene is TRBV7-9, the J gene TRBJ1-5; 7 bases are shared with TRBD1. The trim removed 1 base at V and 4 bases at J, leaving 4 bases unmatched. The CDR3 totals 15 residues. Germline V CDR1 and CDR2: SEHNR, FQNEAQ (reference sequence). The CDR3: CASSLGSGGNQPQHF. In DNA form, the CDR3 reads TGTGCCAGCAGCTTAGGGTCAGGGGGGAATCAGCCCCAGCATTTT.

J is TRBJ2-1 and V is TRBV24-1, with 9 nucleotides matching TRBD1. The CDR3 runs 16 residues. The germline CDR1 and CDR2 sequences are KGHDR and SFDVKD. The V segment lost 4 bases and the J segment 7 bases; nucleotides outside the gene matches: 10. CDR3 amino acids: CATSDPGQGQENEQFF. CDR3 nucleotide sequence: TGTGCCACCAGTGACCCTGGACAGGGGCAGGAAAATGAGCAGTTCTTC.

The chain employs TRBV5-1 and TRBJ2-1; 11 nucleotides agree with TRBD2. There are 19 residues in the CDR3. V shed 0 bases, J shed 4 bases, and the junction held 12 bases outside the gene matches. CDR1 and CDR2 (germline): SGHRS, YFSETQ. The DNA of the CDR3 is TGCGCCAGCAGCTTGGTGCCTAGCGGGAGGATCCTCGGGTACAATGAGCAGTTCTTC. Translating gives CASSLVPSGRILGYNEQFF.

The V gene is TRBV19, the J gene TRBJ1-2; a weak D match, TRBD1 (6 bases). CDR3 size: 14 residues. The germline CDR1 and CDR2 sequences are LNHDA and SQIVND (reference sequence). Trimming pared 6 bases from V and 2 bases from J, leaving 13 bases between. DNA for the CDR3: TGTGCCAGTAGCCGACAGGAGACAAACTATGGCTACACCTTC. Its protein product is CASSRQETNYGYTF. Full variable domain (rest looked up from reference TRBV19 and TRBJ1-2): DGGITQSPKYLFRKEGQNVTLSCEQNLNHDAMYWYRQDPGQGLRLIYYSQIVNDFQKGDIAEGYSVSREKKESFPLTVTSAQKNPTAFYLCASSRQETNYGYTFGSGTRLTVV.

The chain uses TRBV5-1 and TRBJ2-1; 11 bases agree with TRBD1. The CDR3 runs 15 residues. The junction had 10 bases not matched to a gene; V was cut back by 6 bases and J by 8 bases. Germline V gene data show CDR1 as SGHRS and CDR2 as YFSETQ. Here the CDR3 DNA reads TGCGCCAGCAACACCGGGACAGGGGGAAGGGATGAGCAGTTCTTC. The encoded protein is CASNTGTGGRDEQFF.

This sequence joins TRBV6-5 and TRBJ2-7, with D tentatively TRBD1 (6 bases). The germline V gene encodes CDR1 MNHEY and CDR2 SVGAGI. The ends were cut back, 4 bases at V and 3 bases at J, with 7 bases in the middle. The CDR3 consists of 12 residues. CDR3 sequence: CASSWTVYEQYF. The CDR3 DNA follows: TGTGCCAGCAGTTGGACAGTCTACGAGCAGTACTTC.

The chain carries TRBV5-1 and TRBJ2-5, with 10 bases that match TRBD1. J was trimmed by 0 bases and V by 4 bases; bases with no gene match: 6. Germline-derived CDR1 and CDR2 are SGHRS and YFSETQ. The CDR3 consists of 16 residues. The chain's CDR3 is CASSDRGQRYQETQYF. In DNA form, the CDR3 reads TGCGCCAGCAGCGACAGGGGGCAACGGTACCAAGAGACCCAGTACTTC.

The chain is built from TRBV3-1 (or the pseudogene TRBV3-2) and TRBJ1-1; D is possibly TRBD1 (6 bases). Germline assignment: CDR1 LGHDT and CDR2 YNNKEL (reference sequence). Deletions cut 0 bases from V and 4 bases from J, with 12 bases between. This CDR3 has 15 amino acids. This CDR3 reads CASSQDGGARTEAFF. The CDR3 coding sequence is TGTGCCAGCAGCCAAGATGGGGGGGCCCGCACTGAAGCTTTCTTT.

The J gene is TRBJ1-2, the V gene TRBV6-5; D is undetermined. CDR1 and CDR2 (germline): MNHEY, SVGAGI. The V and J ends lost 7 bases and 10 bases respectively, with 13 bases between them. The CDR3 runs 11 residues. For the CDR3, the DNA is TGTGCCAGCAAATTCGACACTGTCTACACCTTC. This encodes CASKFDTVYTF.

The J gene is TRBJ1-1, the V gene TRBV30; the match to TRBD1 covers 7 bases. This CDR3 has 15 amino acids. CDR1 and CDR2 (germline): GTSNPN, SVGIG (reference sequence). V lost 8 bases, J lost 0 bases, and 12 bases stayed unmatched. CDR3 in DNA: TGTGCCGGTTTATTCAGGGACAGAGTGAACACTGAAGCTTTCTTT. Translation: CAGLFRDRVNTEAFF.

This chain links TRBV4-1 with TRBJ2-1, with D perhaps TRBD1 (6 bases). The CDR3 extends over 16 amino acids. The V and J ends lost 0 bases and 3 bases respectively, with 12 bases between them. CDR1 MGHRA and CDR2 YSYEKL come from the germline V gene. The CDR3 loop is CASSQDPTGYYNEQFF. The CDR3, as DNA: TGCGCCAGCAGCCAAGATCCTACAGGGTACTACAATGAGCAGTTCTTC.

The genes are TRBV9 and TRBJ1-2, with a tentative D call TRBD1 (6 bases). The V and J ends lost 4 bases and 2 bases respectively, with 18 bases between them. Germline CDR1 and CDR2: SGDLS and YYNGEE. The CDR3 contains 16 residues. The CDR3 nucleotides are TGTGCCAGCAGCCCTAGCAGGGCAGGGGCAAACTATGGCTACACCTTC. It translates to CASSPSRAGANYGYTF.

The chain has TRBV24-1 and TRBJ2-5; 9 nucleotides agree with TRBD1. Germline CDR1 KGHDR, CDR2 SFDVKD. CDR3 size: 17 residues. V was pared by 4 bases and J by 4 bases, with 12 bases of the junction left unmatched. CDR3 residues: CATSDSEQGARRETQYF. DNA of the CDR3: TGTGCCACCAGTGACTCCGAACAGGGGGCGCGGAGAGAGACCCAGTACTTC.

J is TRBJ2-3 and V is TRBV3-1 (or the pseudogene TRBV3-2); maybe TRBD2 (6 bases). The CDR3 contains 17 residues. Germline V gene lookup returns CDR1 LGHDT and CDR2 YNNKEL (reference sequence). Trimming took 2 bases from V and 1 from J, leaving 16 bases between them. As DNA, the CDR3 is TGTGCCAGCAGCCAACTCACTAGCTCCCAGGGCACAGATACGCAGTATTTT. Translated, it gives CASSQLTSSQGTDTQYF.

The chain recombines TRBV27 with TRBJ1-5; 7 bases are a match to TRBD1. V was pared by 0 bases and J by 6 bases, with 2 bases of the junction left unmatched. Germline V gene data show CDR1 as MNHEY and CDR2 as SMNVEV (reference sequence). The length of the CDR3 is 14 residues. CDR3 bases: TGTGCCAGCAGTTTATCGACAGGGACTCAGCCCCAGCATTTT. Translated, it gives CASSLSTGTQPQHF.

The chain recombines TRBV29-1 with TRBJ2-7; 7 nucleotides agree with TRBD1. With V trimmed by 2 bases and J by 0 bases, 16 bases remained unmatched. Germline V gene sequence: CDR1 SQVTM, CDR2 ANQGSEA. The CDR3 is 18 amino acids. In DNA form, the CDR3 reads TGCAGCGTTGAACTTTCTGGACGGTCCCCAGGGGGCTCCTACGAGCAGTACTTC. Amino acid sequence: CSVELSGRSPGGSYEQYF.

V and J are TRBV7-8 and TRBJ1-1; D is ambiguous. Germline-derived CDR1 and CDR2 are SGHVS and FQNEAQ. The CDR3 extends over 13 amino acids. With 2 bases removed from V and 0 bases from J, the gap between germline ends came to 4 bases. CDR3 nucleotides: TGTGCCAGCAGCTTACAGTTGAACACTGAAGCTTTCTTT. Its protein product is CASSLQLNTEAFF. The full variable domain, rest sourced from reference TRBV7-8 and TRBJ1-1, is GAGVSQSPRYKVAKRGQDVALRCDPISGHVSLFWYQQALGQGPEFLTYFQNEAQLDKSGLPSDRFFAERPEGSVSTLKIQRTQQEDSAVYLCASSLQLNTEAFFGQGTRLTVV.

The chain has TRBV19 and TRBJ2-5, with D tentatively TRBD1 (5 bases). Germline CDR1 and CDR2: LNHDA and SQIVND (reference sequence). V was cut by 1 base and J by 5 bases, with 17 bases left in between. The CDR3 has 16 amino acids. CDR3 region: CASSIGSRVARETQYF. The CDR3, as DNA: TGTGCCAGTAGTATAGGGTCCAGGGTGGCCCGTGAGACCCAGTACTTC.

The chain has TRBV19 and TRBJ2-1, with TRBD2 matching over 16 bases. CDR1 and CDR2 (germline): LNHDA, SQIVND (reference sequence). J lost 2 bases, V lost 3 bases, and 4 bases had no gene match. The CDR3 loop spans 18 amino acids. The CDR3 reads CASSMRGTSGRAYNEQFF. The CDR3 nucleotides read TGTGCCAGTAGTATGAGGGGGACTAGCGGGAGGGCCTACAATGAGCAGTTCTTC.

This clone was detected once. The V call is TRBV9, the J call TRBJ1-5; 7 nucleotides align to TRBD1. Germline assignment: CDR1 SGDLS and CDR2 YYNGEE. The J segment lost 12 bases and the V segment lost 0 bases, leaving 9 bases of the junction unmatched. CDR3 length equals 14 residues. CDR3 protein: CASSVGQGFALQHF. In DNA, the CDR3 is TGTGCCAGCAGCGTAGGACAGGGATTCGCCCTCCAGCATTTT.

The V and J genes are TRBV15 and TRBJ2-1; 7 bases match TRBD2. The V gene end was trimmed by 0 bases and the J gene end by 7 bases; junction bases not matched to a gene: 9. CDR1 and CDR2 from the germline V gene are LNHNV and YYDKDF (reference sequence). The CDR3 is 16 residues long. The CDR3 DNA follows: TGTGCCACCAGCAGAGATAGAGCGGGGACGGTTAATGAGCAGTTCTTC. This translates into CATSRDRAGTVNEQFF.

This chain joins TRBV5-1 and TRBJ1-2; possibly TRBD1 for D (5 bases). Germline V gene lookup returns CDR1 SGHRS and CDR2 YFSETQ. The CDR3 has 15 amino acids. V was trimmed by 0 bases and J by 0 bases, leaving 9 bases between them. The CDR3 DNA follows: TGCGCCAGCAGCTTGGTTCAGGGAACTAACTATGGCTACACCTTC. Amino acid sequence: CASSLVQGTNYGYTF. Complete variable domain (other parts from reference TRBV5-1 and TRBJ1-2): KAGVTQTPRYLIKTRGQQVTLSCSPISGHRSVSWYQQTPGQGLQFLFEYFSETQRNKGNFPGRFSGRQFSNSRSEMNVSTLELGDSALYLCASSLVQGTNYGYTFGSGTRLTVV.

The rearrangement joins TRBV5-4 to TRBJ2-5, with TRBD1 matching over 7 bases. V shed 0 bases, J shed 5 bases, and the junction held 4 bases outside the gene matches. CDR1 and CDR2 from the germline V gene are SGHNT and YYREEE (reference sequence). This CDR3 is built from 14 residues. The CDR3 nucleotides read TGTGCCAGCAGCTTGGGGCAGGGGGACGAGACCCAGTACTTC. It translates to CASSLGQGDETQYF.